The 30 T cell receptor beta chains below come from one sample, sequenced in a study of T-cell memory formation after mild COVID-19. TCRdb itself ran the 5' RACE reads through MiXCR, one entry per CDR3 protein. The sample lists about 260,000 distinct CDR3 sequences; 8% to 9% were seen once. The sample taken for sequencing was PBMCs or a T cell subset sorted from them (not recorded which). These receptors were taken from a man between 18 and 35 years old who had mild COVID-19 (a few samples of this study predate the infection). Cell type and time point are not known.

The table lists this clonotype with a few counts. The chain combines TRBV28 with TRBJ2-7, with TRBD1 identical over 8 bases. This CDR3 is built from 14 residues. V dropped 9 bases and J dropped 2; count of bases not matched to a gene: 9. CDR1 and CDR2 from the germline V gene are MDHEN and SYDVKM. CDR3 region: CASRGTGSAYEQYF. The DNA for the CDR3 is TGTGCCAGTAGGGGGACAGGATCTGCCTACGAGCAGTACTTC.

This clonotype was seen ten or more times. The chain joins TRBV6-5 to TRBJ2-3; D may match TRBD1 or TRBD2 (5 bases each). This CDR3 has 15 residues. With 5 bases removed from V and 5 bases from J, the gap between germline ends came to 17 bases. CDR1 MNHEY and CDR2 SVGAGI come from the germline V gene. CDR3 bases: TGTGCCAGCAGTCAAGTCGGGATAACAGGAGATACGCAGTATTTT. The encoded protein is CASSQVGITGDTQYF.

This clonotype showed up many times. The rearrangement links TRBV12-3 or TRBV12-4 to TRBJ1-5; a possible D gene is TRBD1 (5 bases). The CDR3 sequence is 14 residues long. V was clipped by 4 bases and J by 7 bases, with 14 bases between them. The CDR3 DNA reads TGTGCCAGCAGTTCCGGGACCGCACGACAGCCCCAGCATTTT. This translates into CASSSGTARQPQHF.

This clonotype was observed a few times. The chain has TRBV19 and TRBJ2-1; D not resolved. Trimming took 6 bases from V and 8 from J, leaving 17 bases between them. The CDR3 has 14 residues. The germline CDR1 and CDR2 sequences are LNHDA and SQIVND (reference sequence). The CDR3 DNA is TGTGCCAGTAGACGGACCTTACTCAGCTATGAGCAGTTCTTC. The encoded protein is CASRRTLLSYEQFF.

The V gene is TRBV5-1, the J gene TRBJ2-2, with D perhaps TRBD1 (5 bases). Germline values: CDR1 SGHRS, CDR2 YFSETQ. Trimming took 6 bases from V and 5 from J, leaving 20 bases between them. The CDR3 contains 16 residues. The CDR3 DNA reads TGCGCCAGCACCCTTAGGGGCCCAAGGGATACCGGGGAGCTGTTTTTT. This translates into CASTLRGPRDTGELFF.

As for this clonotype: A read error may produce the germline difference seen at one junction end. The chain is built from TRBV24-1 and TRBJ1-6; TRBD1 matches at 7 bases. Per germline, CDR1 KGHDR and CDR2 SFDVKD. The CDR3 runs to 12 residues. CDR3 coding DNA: TGTGCCACCACCCCAGGGGGATCACCCCTCAACTTT. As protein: CATTPGGSPLNF.

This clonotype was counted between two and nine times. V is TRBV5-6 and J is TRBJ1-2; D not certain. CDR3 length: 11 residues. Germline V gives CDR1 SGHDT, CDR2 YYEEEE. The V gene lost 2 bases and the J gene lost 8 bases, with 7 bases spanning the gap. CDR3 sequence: CASSFSGGYTF. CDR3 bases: TGTGCCAGCAGCTTCAGCGGAGGCTACACCTTC.

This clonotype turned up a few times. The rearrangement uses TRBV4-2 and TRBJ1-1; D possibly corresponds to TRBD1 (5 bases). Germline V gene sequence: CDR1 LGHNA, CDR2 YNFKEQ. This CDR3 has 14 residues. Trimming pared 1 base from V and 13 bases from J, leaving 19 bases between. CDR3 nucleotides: TGTGCCAGCAGCCAAGCTGTAAGGGAGGGGAGGGATTTCTTT. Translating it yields CASSQAVREGRDFF.

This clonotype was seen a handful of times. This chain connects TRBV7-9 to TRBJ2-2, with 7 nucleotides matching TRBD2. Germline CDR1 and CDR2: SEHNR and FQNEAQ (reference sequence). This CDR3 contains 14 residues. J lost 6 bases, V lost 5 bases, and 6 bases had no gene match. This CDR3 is CASSPRLAPGELFF. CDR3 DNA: TGTGCCAGCAGCCCGCGACTAGCCCCCGGGGAGCTGTTTTTT.

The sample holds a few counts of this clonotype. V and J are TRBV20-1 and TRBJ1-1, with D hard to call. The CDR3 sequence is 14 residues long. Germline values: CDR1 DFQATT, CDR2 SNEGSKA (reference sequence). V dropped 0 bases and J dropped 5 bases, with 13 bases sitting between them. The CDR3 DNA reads TGCAGTGCTAGAGATATGAGAGGGCGGACTGAAGCTTTCTTT. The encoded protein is CSARDMRGRTEAFF.

In DNA form, the CDR3 reads TGCGCCAGCAGCCGAGGACAGCCTCTCGACGAGCAGTACTTC. As protein: CASSRGQPLDEQYF. The chain uses TRBV4-1 and TRBJ2-7; D is possibly TRBD1 (6 bases). The CDR3 length is 14 residues. The germline V gene encodes CDR1 MGHRA and CDR2 YSYEKL. V lost 4 bases, J lost 5 bases, and 15 bases lay in between.

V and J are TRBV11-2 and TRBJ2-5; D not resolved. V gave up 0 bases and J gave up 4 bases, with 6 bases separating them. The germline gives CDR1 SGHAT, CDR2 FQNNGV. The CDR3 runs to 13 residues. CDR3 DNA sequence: TGTGCCAGCAGCTTAGATAAAGGAGAGACCCAGTACTTC. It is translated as CASSLDKGETQYF.

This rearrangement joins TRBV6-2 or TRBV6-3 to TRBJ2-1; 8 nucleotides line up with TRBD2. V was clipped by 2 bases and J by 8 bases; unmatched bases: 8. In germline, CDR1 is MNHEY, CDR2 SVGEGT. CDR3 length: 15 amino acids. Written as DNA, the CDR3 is TGTGCCAGCAGTTACAGGGGCGGGGGGATCGATGAGCAGTTCTTC. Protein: CASSYRGGGIDEQFF.

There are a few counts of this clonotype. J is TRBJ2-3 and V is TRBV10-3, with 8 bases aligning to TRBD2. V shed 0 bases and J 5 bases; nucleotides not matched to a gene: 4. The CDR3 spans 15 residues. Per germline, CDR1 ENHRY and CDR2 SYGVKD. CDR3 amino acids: CAISESSGGGDTQYF. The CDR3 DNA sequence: TGTGCCATCAGTGAGTCGAGCGGGGGCGGAGATACGCAGTATTTT.

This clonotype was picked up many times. The CDR3 sequence: CASSGVNTEAFF. The CDR3 DNA reads TGTGCCAGCAGTGGGGTGAACACTGAAGCTTTCTTT. This rearrangement joins TRBV12-3 or TRBV12-4 to TRBJ1-1; the D is unclear. V shed 5 bases and J shed 0 bases, with 4 bases lying between them. The CDR3 loop spans 12 amino acids.

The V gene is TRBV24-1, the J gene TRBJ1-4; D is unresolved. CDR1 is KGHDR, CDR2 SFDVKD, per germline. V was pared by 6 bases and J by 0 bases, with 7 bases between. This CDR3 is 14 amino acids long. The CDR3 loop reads CATSPGATNEKLFF. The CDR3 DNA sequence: TGTGCCACCAGTCCGGGCGCAACTAATGAAAAACTGTTTTTT.

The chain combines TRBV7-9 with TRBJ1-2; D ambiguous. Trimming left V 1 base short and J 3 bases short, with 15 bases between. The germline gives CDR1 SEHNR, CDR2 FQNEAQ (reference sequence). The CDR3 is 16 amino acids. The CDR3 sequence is CASSLEGRTLHYGYTF. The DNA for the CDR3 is TGTGCCAGCAGCTTAGAGGGCAGGACGCTTCACTATGGCTACACCTTC.

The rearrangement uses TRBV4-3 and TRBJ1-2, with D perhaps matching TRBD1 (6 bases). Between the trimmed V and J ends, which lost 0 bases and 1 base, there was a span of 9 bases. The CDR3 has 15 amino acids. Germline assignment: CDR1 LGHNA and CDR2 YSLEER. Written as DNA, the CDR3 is TGCGCCAGCAGCCAAGATTACAGGGATAACTATGGCTACACCTTC. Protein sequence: CASSQDYRDNYGYTF.

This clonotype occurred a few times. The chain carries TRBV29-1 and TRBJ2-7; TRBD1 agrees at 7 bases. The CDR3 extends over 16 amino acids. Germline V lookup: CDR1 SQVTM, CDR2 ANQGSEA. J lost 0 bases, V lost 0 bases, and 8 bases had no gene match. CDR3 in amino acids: CSVEDRVTGSSYEQYF. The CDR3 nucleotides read TGCAGCGTTGAAGATCGGGTGACAGGGAGCTCCTACGAGCAGTACTTC.

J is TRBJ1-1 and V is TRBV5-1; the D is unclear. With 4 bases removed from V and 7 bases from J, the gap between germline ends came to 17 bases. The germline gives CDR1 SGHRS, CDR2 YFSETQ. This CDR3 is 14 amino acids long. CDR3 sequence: CASSPDSDGLEAFF. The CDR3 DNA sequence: TGCGCCAGCAGCCCCGACTCGGACGGCCTTGAAGCTTTCTTT.

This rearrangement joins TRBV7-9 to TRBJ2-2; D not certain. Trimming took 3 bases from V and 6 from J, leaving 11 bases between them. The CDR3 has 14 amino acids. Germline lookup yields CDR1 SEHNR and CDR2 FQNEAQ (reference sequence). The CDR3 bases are TGTGCCAGCAGCTTCACTTCCAAGGCCGGGGAGCTGTTTTTT. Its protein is CASSFTSKAGELFF.

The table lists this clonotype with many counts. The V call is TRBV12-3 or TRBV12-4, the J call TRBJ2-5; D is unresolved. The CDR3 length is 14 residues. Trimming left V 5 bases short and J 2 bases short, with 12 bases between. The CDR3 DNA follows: TGTGCCAGCAGTCACCCGGGTCCACAAGAGACCCAGTACTTC. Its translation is CASSHPGPQETQYF.

CDR3 nucleotides: TGCGCCAGCACCCCTGACTCGGGAAGCACAGATACGCAGTATTTT. Protein sequence: CASTPDSGSTDTQYF. The gene calls are TRBV5-1 and TRBJ2-3; the D gene is possibly TRBD2 (5 bases). Germline CDR1 and CDR2: SGHRS and YFSETQ. The ends were cut back, 6 bases at V and 0 bases at J, with 14 bases in the middle. The CDR3 is 15 residues long.

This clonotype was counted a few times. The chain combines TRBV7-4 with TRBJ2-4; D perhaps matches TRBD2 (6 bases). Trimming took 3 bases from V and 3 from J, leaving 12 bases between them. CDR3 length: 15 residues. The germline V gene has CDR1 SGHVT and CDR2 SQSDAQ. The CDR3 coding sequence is TGTGCCAGCAGCTTTAAGCGGGCGGGCAAAAACATTCAGTACTTC. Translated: CASSFKRAGKNIQYF.

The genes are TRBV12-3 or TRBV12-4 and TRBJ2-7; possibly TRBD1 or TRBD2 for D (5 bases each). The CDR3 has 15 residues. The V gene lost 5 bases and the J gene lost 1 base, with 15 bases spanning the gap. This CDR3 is CASSTFRDGSYEQYF. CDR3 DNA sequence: TGTGCCAGCAGTACTTTCCGGGACGGATCCTACGAGCAGTACTTC.

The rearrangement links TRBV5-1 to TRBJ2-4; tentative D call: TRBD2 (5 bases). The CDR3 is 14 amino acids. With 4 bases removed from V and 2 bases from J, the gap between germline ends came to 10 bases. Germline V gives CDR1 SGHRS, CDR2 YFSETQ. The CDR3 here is CASSRRSTKNIQYF. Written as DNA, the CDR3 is TGCGCCAGCAGCCGGAGGTCGACCAAAAACATTCAGTACTTC.

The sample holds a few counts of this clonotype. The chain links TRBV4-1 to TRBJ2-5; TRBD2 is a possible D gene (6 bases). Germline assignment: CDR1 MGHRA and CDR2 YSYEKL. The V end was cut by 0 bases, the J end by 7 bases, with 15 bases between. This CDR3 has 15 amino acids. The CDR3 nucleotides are TGCGCCAGCAGCCAAGATTGGGGGGACCCGGGGACCCAGTACTTC. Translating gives CASSQDWGDPGTQYF.

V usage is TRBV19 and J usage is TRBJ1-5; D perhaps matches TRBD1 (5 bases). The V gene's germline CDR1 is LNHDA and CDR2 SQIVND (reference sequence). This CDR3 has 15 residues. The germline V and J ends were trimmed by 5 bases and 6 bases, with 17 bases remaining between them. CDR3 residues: CASSPRWGFAQPQHF. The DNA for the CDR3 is TGTGCCAGTAGTCCTCGTTGGGGGTTCGCTCAGCCCCAGCATTTT.

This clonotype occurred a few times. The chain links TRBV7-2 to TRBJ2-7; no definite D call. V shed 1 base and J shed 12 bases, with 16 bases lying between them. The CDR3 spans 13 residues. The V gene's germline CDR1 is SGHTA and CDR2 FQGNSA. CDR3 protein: CASSLVGRPAGYF. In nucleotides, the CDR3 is TGTGCCAGCAGCTTAGTTGGAAGGCCCGCCGGGTACTTC.

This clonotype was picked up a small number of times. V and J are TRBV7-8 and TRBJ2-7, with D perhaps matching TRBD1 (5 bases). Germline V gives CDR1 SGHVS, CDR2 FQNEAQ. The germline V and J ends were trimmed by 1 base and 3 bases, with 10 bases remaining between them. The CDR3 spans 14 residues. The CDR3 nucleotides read TGTGCCAGCAGCTTAGGCTCAGGGAACTACGAGCAGTACTTC. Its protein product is CASSLGSGNYEQYF.